This TCR beta chain is from a study of T cell responses to AZD1222 COVID-19 vaccine. The V gene lost 5 bases and the J gene lost 7 bases, with 30 bases spanning the gap. Germline CDR1 reads SEHNR; CDR2 reads FQNEAQ (reference sequence). The CDR3 spans 18 residues. Sequencing used immunoSEQ multiplex PCR; TCRdb keeps in-frame clones, though not all of them. The sample carries fewer than 150,000 clones, 70% to 85% recorded once. The material sequenced was peripheral blood, taken on day 0 of AZD1222 vaccination. The sequence was obtained from an adult in good health. The rearrangement uses TRBV7-9 and TRBJ2-7, with D possibly TRBD2 on 7 matching bases. The CDR3 DNA reads as TGTGCCAGCAGCACAACAAAGGGGGGGACCCATATAAGACTTGAGCAGTACTTC. Translated: CASSTTKGGTHIRLEQYF.